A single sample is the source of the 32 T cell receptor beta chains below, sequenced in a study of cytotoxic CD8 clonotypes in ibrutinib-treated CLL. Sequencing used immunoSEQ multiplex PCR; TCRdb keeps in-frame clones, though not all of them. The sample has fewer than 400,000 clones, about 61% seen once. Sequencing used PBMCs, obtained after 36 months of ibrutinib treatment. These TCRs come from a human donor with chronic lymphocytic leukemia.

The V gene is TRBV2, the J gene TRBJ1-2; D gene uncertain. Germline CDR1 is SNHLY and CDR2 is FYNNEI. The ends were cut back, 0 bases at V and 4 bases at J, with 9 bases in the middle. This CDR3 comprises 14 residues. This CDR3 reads CASSEAEGFYGYTF. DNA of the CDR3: TGTGCCAGCAGTGAAGCGGAGGGCTTCTATGGCTACACCTTC.

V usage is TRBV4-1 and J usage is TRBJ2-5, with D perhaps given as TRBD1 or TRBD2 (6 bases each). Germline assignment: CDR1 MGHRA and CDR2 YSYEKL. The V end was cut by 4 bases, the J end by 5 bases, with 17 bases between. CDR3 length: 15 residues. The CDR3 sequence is CASSPDLGGGETQYF. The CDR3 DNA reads TGCGCCAGCAGCCCCGATTTGGGGGGCGGGGAGACCCAGTACTTC.

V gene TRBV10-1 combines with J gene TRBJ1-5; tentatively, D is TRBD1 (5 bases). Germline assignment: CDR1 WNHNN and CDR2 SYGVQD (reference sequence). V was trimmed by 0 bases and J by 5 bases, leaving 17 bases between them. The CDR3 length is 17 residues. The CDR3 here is CASSESSRTPNDQPQHF. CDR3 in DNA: TGCGCCAGCAGTGAGTCATCGCGGACACCTAATGATCAGCCCCAGCATTTT.

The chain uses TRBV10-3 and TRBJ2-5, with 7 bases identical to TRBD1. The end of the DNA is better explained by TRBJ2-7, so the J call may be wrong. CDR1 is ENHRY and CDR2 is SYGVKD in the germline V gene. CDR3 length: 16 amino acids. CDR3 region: CAISEVGGRTSYEQYF. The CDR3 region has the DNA TGTGCCATCAGTGAGGTAGGGGGCAGGACCTCCTACGAGCAGTACTTC.

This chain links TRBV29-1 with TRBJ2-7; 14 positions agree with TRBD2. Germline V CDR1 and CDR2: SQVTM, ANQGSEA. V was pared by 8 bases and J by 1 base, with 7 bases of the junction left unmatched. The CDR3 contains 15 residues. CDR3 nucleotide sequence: TGCAGCACAAAGGGACTAGCGGGGGTGTCCTACGAGCAGTACTTC. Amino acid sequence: CSTKGLAGVSYEQYF.

CDR3 coding DNA: TGTGCCAGCAGGACTCGTCGGCTAGCGGGAGGGCCCAGGAATGAGCAGTTCTTC. Amino acids: CASRTRRLAGGPRNEQFF. The genes are TRBV28 and TRBJ2-1, with 12 nucleotides matching TRBD2. Germline values: CDR1 MDHEN, CDR2 SYDVKM. The CDR3 is made up of 18 amino acids. Trimming took 6 bases from V and 7 from J; bases not matched to a gene: 16.

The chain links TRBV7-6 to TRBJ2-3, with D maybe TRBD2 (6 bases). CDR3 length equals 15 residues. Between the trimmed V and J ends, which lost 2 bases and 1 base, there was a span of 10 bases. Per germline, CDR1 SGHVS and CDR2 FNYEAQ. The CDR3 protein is CASSLRPGGTDTQYF. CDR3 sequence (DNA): TGTGCCAGCAGCTTAAGACCGGGGGGCACAGATACGCAGTATTTT. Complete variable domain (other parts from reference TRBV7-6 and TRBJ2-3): GAGVSQSPRYKVTKRGQDVALRCDPISGHVSLYWYRQALGQGPEFLTYFNYEAQQDKSGLPNDRFSAERPEGSISTLTIQRTEQRDSAMYRCASSLRPGGTDTQYFGPGTRLTVL.

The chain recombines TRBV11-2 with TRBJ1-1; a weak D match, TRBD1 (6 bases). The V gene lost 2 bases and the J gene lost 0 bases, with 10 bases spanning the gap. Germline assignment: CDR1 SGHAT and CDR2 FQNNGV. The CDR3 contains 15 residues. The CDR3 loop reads CASSLRGVMNTEAFF. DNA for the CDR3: TGTGCCAGCAGCTTAAGGGGGGTCATGAACACTGAAGCTTTCTTT.

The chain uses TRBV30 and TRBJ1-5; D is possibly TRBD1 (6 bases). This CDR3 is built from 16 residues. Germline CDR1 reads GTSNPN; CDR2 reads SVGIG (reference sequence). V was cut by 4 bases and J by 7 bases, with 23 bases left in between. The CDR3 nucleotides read TGTGCCTGGACCGCACCAAGATCGGGGGCGAGGCAGCCCCAGCATTTT. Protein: CAWTAPRSGARQPQHF.

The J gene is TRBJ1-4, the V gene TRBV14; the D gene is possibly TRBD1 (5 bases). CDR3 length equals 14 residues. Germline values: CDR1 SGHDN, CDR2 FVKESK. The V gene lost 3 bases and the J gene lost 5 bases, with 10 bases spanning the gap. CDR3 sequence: CASSQVSGNEKLFF. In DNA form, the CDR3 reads TGTGCCAGCAGCCAGGTTTCAGGGAATGAAAAACTGTTTTTT.

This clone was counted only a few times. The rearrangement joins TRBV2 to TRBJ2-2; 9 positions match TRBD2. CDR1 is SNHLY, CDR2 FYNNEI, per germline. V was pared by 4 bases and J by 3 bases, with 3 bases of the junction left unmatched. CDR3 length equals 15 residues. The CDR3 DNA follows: TGTGCCAGCAGTGTAGCGGGGGCCCACACCGGGGAGCTGTTTTTT. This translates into CASSVAGAHTGELFF.

Here the CDR3 reads CASSWQGARETQYF. Written as DNA, the CDR3 is TGTGCCAGCAGCTGGCAGGGGGCTCGGGAGACCCAGTACTTC. The chain carries TRBV7-9 and TRBJ2-5; 8 bases are shared with TRBD1. With V trimmed by 4 bases and J by 5 bases, 6 bases remained unmatched. This CDR3 has 14 residues. Germline V gene data show CDR1 as SEHNR and CDR2 as FQNEAQ (reference sequence).

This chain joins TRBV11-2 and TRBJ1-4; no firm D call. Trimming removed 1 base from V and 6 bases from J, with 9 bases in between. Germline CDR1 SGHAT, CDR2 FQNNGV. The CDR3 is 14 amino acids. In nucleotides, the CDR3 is TGTGCCAGCAGCTTAGTACCGGGGTATGAAAAACTGTTTTTT. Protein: CASSLVPGYEKLFF.

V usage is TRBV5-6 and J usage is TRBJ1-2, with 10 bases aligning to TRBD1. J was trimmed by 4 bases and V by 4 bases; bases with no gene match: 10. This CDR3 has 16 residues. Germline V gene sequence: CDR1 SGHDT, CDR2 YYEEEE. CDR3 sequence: CASSQSPGQGFYGYTF. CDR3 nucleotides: TGTGCCAGCAGCCAAAGTCCGGGACAGGGGTTCTATGGCTACACCTTC. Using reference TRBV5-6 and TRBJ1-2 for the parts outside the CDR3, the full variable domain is DAGVTQSPTHLIKTRGQQVTLRCSPKSGHDTVSWYQQALGQGPQFIFQYYEEEERQRGNFPDRFSGHQFPNYSSELNVNALLLGDSALYLCASSQSPGQGFYGYTFGSGTRLTVV.

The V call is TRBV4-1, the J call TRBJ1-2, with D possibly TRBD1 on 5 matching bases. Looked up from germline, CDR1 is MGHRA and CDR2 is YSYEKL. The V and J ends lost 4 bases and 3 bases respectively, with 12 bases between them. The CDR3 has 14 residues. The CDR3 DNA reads TGCGCCAGCAGCCCGACGGTGGGGGACTATGGCTACACCTTC. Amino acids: CASSPTVGDYGYTF.

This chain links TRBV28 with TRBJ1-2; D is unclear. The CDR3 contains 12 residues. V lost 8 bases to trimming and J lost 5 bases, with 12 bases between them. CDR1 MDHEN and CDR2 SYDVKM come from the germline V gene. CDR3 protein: CASDGTAYGYTF. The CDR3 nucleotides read TGTGCCAGCGACGGAACCGCGTATGGCTACACCTTC.

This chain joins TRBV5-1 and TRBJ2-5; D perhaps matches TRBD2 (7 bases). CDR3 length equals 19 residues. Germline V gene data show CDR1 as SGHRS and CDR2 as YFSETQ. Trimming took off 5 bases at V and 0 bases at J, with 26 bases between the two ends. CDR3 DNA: TGCGCCAGCAGTAGGAAAGGGGGTCTAGCGGCGGTGTACCAAGAGACCCAGTACTTC. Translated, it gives CASSRKGGLAAVYQETQYF.

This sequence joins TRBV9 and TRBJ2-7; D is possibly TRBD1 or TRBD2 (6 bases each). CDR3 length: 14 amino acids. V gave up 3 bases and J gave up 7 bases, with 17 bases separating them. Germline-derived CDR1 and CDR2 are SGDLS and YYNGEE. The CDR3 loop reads CASSEQGGPDEQYF. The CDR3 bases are TGTGCCAGCAGCGAACAGGGAGGTCCAGATGAGCAGTACTTC. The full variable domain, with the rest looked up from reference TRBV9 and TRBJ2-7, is DSGVTQTPKHLITATGQRVTLRCSPRSGDLSVYWYQQSLDQGLQFLIQYYNGEERAKGNILERFSAQQFPDLHSELNLSSLELGDSALYFCASSEQGGPDEQYFGPGTRLTVT.

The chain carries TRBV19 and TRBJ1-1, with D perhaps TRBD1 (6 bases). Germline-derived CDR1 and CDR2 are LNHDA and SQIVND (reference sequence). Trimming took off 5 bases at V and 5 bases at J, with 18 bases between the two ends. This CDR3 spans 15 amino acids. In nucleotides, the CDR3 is TGTGCCAGTAGTTCGCCACGGGGGGCTGGGACTGAAGCTTTCTTT. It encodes CASSSPRGAGTEAFF.

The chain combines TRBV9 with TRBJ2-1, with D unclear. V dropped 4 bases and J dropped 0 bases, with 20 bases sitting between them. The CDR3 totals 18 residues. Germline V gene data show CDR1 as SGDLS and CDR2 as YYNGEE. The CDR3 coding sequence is TGTGCCAGCAGCCTGGCCAGTCCGTTCCCAAGCTCCTACAATGAGCAGTTCTTC. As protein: CASSLASPFPSSYNEQFF.

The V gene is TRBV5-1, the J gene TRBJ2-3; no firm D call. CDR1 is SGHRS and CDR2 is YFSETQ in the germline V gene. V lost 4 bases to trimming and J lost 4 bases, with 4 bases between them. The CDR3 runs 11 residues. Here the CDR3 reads CASSASDTQYF. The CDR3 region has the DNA TGCGCCAGCAGCGCGTCAGATACGCAGTATTTT.

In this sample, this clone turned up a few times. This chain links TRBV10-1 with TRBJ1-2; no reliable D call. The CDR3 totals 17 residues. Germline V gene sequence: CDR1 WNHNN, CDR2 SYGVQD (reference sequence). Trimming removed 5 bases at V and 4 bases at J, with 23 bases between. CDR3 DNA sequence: TGCGCCAGCAGTTCGCCCCTCGGACCGACGCGCAGCTATGGCTACACCTTC. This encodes CASSSPLGPTRSYGYTF.

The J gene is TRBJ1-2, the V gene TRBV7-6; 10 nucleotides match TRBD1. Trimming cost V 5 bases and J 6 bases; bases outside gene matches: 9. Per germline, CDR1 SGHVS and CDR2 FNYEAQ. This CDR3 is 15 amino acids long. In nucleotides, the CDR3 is TGTGCCAGCAGCACAGTTAGGGGACAGGGGAATGGCTACACCTTC. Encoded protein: CASSTVRGQGNGYTF.

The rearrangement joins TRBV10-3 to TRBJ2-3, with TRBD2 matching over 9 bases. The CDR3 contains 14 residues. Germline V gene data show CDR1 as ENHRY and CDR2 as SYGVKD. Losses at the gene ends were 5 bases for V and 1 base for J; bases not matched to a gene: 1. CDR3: CAISPSGGTDTQYF. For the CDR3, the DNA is TGTGCCATCAGTCCTAGCGGGGGCACAGATACGCAGTATTTT.

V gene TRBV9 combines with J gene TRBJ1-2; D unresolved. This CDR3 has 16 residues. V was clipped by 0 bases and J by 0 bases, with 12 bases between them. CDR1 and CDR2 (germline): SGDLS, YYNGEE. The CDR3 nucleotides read TGTGCCAGCAGCGTAGGTGTTAGGGAAGCTAACTATGGCTACACCTTC. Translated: CASSVGVREANYGYTF.

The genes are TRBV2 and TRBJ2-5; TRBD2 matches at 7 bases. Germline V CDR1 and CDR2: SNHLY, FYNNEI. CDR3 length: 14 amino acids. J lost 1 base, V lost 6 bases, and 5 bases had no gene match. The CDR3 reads CASRSLASQETQYF. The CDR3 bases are TGTGCCAGCAGGTCACTAGCGAGCCAAGAGACCCAGTACTTC.

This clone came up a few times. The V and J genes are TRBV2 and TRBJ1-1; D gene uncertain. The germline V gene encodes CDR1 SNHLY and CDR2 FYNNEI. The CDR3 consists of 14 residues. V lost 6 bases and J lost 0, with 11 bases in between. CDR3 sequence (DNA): TGTGCCAGCAGGGTCTCACCGCTGAACACTGAAGCTTTCTTT. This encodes CASRVSPLNTEAFF. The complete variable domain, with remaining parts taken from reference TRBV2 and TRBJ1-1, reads EPEVTQTPSHQVTQMGQEVILRCVPISNHLYFYWYRQILGQKVEFLVSFYNNEISEKSEIFDDQFSVERPDGSNFTLKIRSTKLEDSAMYFCASRVSPLNTEAFFGQGTRLTVV.

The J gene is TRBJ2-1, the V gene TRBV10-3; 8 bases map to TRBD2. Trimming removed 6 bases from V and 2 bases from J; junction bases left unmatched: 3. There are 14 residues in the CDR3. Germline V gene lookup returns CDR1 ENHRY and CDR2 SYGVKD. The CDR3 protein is CAISLGGAYNEQFF. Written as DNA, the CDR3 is TGTGCCATCAGCCTCGGGGGGGCCTACAATGAGCAGTTCTTC.

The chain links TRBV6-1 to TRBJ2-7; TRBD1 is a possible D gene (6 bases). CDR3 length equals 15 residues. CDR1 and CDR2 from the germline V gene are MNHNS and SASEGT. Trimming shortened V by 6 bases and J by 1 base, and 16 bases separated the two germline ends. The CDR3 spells CASRATGIGSYEQYF. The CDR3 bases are TGTGCCAGCAGAGCAACAGGGATCGGGTCCTACGAGCAGTACTTC.

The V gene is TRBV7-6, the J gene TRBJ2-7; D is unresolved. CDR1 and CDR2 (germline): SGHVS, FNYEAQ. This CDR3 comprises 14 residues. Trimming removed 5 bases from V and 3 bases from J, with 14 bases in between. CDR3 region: CASSPKQDRYEQYF. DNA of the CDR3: TGTGCCAGCAGCCCAAAGCAGGACCGCTACGAGCAGTACTTC.

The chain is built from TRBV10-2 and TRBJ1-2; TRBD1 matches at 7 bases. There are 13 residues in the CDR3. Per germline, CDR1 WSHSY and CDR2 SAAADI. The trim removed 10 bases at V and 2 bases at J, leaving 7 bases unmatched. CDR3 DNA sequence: TGCGCCATTGGGACAGTCAAGAACTATGGCTACACCTTC. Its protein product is CAIGTVKNYGYTF.

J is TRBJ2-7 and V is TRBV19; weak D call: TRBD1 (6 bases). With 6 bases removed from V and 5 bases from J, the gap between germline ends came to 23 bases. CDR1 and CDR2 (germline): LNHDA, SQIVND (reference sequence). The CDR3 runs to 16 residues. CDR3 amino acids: CASSTRTAPFPNEQYF. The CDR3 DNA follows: TGTGCCAGTAGCACCCGGACAGCCCCGTTCCCCAACGAGCAGTACTTC.